This T cell receptor beta chain was documented in a study of blood T cell repertoires in COVID-19. Turning to the study itself: Samples of COVID-19 (acute and convalescent) were obtained from the United States, Italy and Spain.

As to this clone: The junction and the germline gene differ at one end; a read error may be behind it.

Study members were between roughly 18 and 100 years old and lived in about two dozen US regions. Participant reports of clinical history set cohort assignment. Exposed enrollees encountered a COVID-19 case at some point within 2 weeks before study entry. This CDR3 region has 15 residues. Looked up from germline, CDR1 is SGHRS and CDR2 is YFSETQ. Only in-frame clones appear in the TCRdb table, and some are missing; sequencing was by immunoSEQ multiplex PCR. The table includes around 250,000 clones, about 87% detected once. Material: PBMCs or T cells enriched from blood (not recorded which). The chain carries TRBV5-1 and TRBJ1-1, with D possibly matching TRBD1 (5 bases). The receptor comes from a woman aged 40 to 50 who had been exposed to COVID-19. The DNA of the CDR3 is TGTGCCAGCAGCTCCTATACAGGCTTCGGAACTGAAGCTTTCTTT. It translates to CASSSYTGFGTEAFF. The full variable domain, rest sourced from reference TRBV5-1 and TRBJ1-1, is KAGVTQTPRYLIKTRGQQVTLSCSPISGHRSVSWYQQTPGQGLQFLFEYFSETQRNKGNFPGRFSGRQFSNSRSEMNVSTLELGDSALYLCASSSYTGFGTEAFFGQGTRLTVV.